The TCR beta chain described here comes from a study of shared clonotypes between healthy human individuals. Over several immunoSEQ plates, each subset's genomic DNA was distributed in even portions. Sequenced by immunoSEQ multiplex PCR; TCRdb stores in-frame clones only, minus some. The sample includes about 1.5 million clones, nearly 99% seen only once; the top ten take less than 0.55%. None of the donors, who were healthy HIV-negative adults, had recently had acute infections or vaccinations. The CDR3 loop spans 15 amino acids. Losses at the gene ends were 0 bases for V and 9 bases for J; bases not matched to a gene: 7. CDR1 is SGHRS, CDR2 YFSETQ, per germline.

The V call is TRBV5-1, the J call TRBJ2-7; 12 bases are shared with TRBD1. The sequenced sample consisted of naive CD4+ T cells sorted from blood. Specified subset: CD45RA+ positively selected. The source of this sequence is a man aged 25 to 45 in good health. CDR3 DNA: TGCGCCAGCAGCTTGGATGGGACAGGGGGCTGGGTGCAGTACTTC. Its translation is CASSLDGTGGWVQYF.